This TCR beta chain was sequenced during a study of breast tumors, draining lymph nodes, adjacent tissues. Study results and limitations: That most tumor T cells come from lymph nodes remained unproven. Most tumor T cells seemingly derive from lymph node, then expand in tumor.

TCRdb recomputed calls from the multiplex PCR reads with MiXCR, one row per CDR3 protein. Found here are 290,000 or so distinct CDR3 sequences, roughly 31% of them singletons; the top ten hold 1.1%. The CDR3 length is 18 residues. Germline loops: CDR1 MNHEY, CDR2 SVGAGI. The V segment lost 0 bases and the J segment 0 bases; nucleotides outside the gene matches: 7. With regard to this clonotype: Its antigen is not known.

Breast cancer patients provided tissue from their axillary draining lymph nodes. The sequence was collected from a female donor with breast cancer. Some clones in this sample may be carry-over from other donors' samples. Sequenced: axillary lymph node tissue. This chain links TRBV6-5 with TRBJ2-1; 8 bases line up with TRBD2. CDR3 sequence: CASSYSNELAVSYNEQFF. The CDR3 DNA reads as TGTGCCAGCAGTTACTCCAACGAACTAGCGGTCTCCTACAATGAGCAGTTCTTC.